These T cell receptor beta chains were read from a single sample in a study of T cell repertoires in cytomegalovirus infection. A single record per CDR3 protein comes from TCRdb applying MiXCR to the reads. The sample records around 120,000 distinct CDR3 sequences, 7% to 9.5% being singletons. Sample: PBMCs. These receptors all stem from a human donor in good health (CMV status not recorded). Some clones in this sample may be carry-over from other donors' samples. Each CDR3 is given with its conserved first and last residue. A D gene is named only where the DNA matches it firmly. Part of the rows lack a size; the others show once, few, many or a class for expanded clones.

j_call v_call clone_size d_call cdr3_aa cdr3_nt
TRBJ1-2 TRBV7-9 many NA CASSSGTRGPNGYTF TGTGCCAGCAGCTCCGGGACACGGGGGCCAAATGGCTACACCTTC
TRBJ2-3 TRBV29-1 many TRBD2 CSVRRTSGGSDTQYF TGCAGCGTTCGTCGGACTAGCGGGGGATCAGATACGCAGTATTTT
TRBJ2-5 TRBV19 many TRBD1 CATRGQGGETQYF TGTGCCACCCGTGGACAGGGGGGAGAGACCCAGTACTTC
TRBJ2-5 TRBV29-1 few NA CSAKQGQTQYF TGCAGCGCCAAACAGGGTCAGACCCAGTACTTC
TRBJ2-5 TRBV19 many TRBD2 CASSNGGPGGETQYF TGTGCCAGTAGTAACGGCGGGCCGGGGGGAGAGACCCAGTACTTC
TRBJ2-3 TRBV7-9 many TRBD2 CASSPAPGTSGFTQYF TGTGCCAGCAGCCCTGCCCCCGGGACTAGCGGTTTTACGCAGTATTTT
TRBJ2-7 TRBV25-1 many NA CASSERRSYEQYF TGTGCCAGCAGTGAAAGAAGGTCCTACGAGCAGTACTTC
TRBJ2-3 TRBV7-8 many NA CASSTLETSTDTQYF TGTGCCAGCAGCACCTTAGAGACAAGCACAGATACGCAGTATTTT
TRBJ1-2 TRBV5-4 many NA CASSLTLSPYGYTF TGTGCCAGCAGCTTGACTTTGTCACCCTATGGCTACACCTTC
TRBJ2-7 TRBV29-1 many NA CSVEDPEGGYEQYF TGCAGCGTTGAAGATCCCGAGGGGGGCTACGAGCAGTACTTC
TRBJ1-5 TRBV20-1 many TRBD1 CSARTGQGNQPQHF TGCAGTGCTAGAACGGGACAGGGCAATCAGCCCCAGCATTTT
TRBJ2-1 TRBV25-1 NA TRBD1 CASSAGGGAYNEQFF TGTGCCAGCAGTGCAGGGGGTGGCGCCTACAATGAGCAGTTCTTC
TRBJ2-3 TRBV23-1 NA TRBD1 CASRLRQGIFRFWQYF TGCGCCAGCAGGCTCCGACAGGGGATTTTCAGGTTCTGGCAGTATTTT
TRBJ1-2 TRBV2 few NA CASSSDRRGYGYTF TGTGCCAGCTCCTCCGACAGGCGCGGCTATGGCTACACCTTC
TRBJ2-7 TRBV7-2 many NA CASSLVDSTYEQYF TGTGCCAGCAGCTTAGTCGACTCGACCTACGAGCAGTACTTC
TRBJ2-5 TRBV28 many TRBD2 CASSRSTSGNQETQYF TGTGCCAGCAGCCGAAGCACTAGCGGGAATCAAGAGACCCAGTACTTC
TRBJ1-5 TRBV7-2 many NA CASSPDGGQPQHF TGTGCCAGCAGCCCCGATGGCGGCCAGCCCCAGCATTTT
TRBJ1-5 TRBV5-1 many NA CASSKIPGLDQPQHF TGCGCCAGCAGCAAAATCCCAGGGTTGGATCAGCCCCAGCATTTT
TRBJ1-4 TRBV7-9 many TRBD1 CASSRDRGKTNEKLFF TGTGCCAGCAGCCGGGACAGAGGGAAGACTAATGAAAAACTGTTTTTT
TRBJ1-6 TRBV28 many NA CASSLPQDALHF TGTGCCAGCAGTTTACCACAGGACGCCCTCCACTTT
TRBJ1-2 TRBV2 many TRBD1 CASSALYPGQAIYGYTF TGTGCCAGCAGTGCACTATACCCAGGACAGGCCATCTATGGCTACACCTTC
TRBJ1-5 TRBV7-2 many NA CASSPPGRGSNQPQHF TGTGCCAGCAGCCCTCCCGGCAGGGGTAGCAATCAGCCCCAGCATTTT
TRBJ1-3 TRBV6-1 many NA CASRPARGLSGNTIYF TGTGCCAGCAGACCCGCACGGGGTCTCTCTGGAAACACCATATATTTT
TRBJ2-1 TRBV12-3/TRBV12-4 NA NA CASSLARQASYNEQFF TGTGCCAGCAGTTTAGCCAGGCAGGCGTCCTACAATGAGCAGTTCTTC
TRBJ2-5 TRBV2 NA NA CASSEAWAQYF TGTGCCAGCAGTGAGGCCTGGGCCCAGTACTTC
TRBJ2-4 TRBV2 few TRBD1 CASSGFGTEIAKNIQYF TGTGCCAGCTCCGGTTTCGGGACAGAAATAGCCAAAAACATTCAGTACTTC
TRBJ2-7 TRBV7-2 many TRBD1 CASSPNEGGDYEQYF TGTGCCAGCAGCCCGAACGAAGGGGGCGACTACGAGCAGTACTTC
TRBJ2-7 TRBV12-3/TRBV12-4 many NA CASSLRDISYEQYF TGTGCCAGCAGTTTACGGGACATCTCCTACGAGCAGTACTTC
TRBJ1-4 TRBV20-1 few TRBD1 CSARDSTGTNEKLFF TGCAGTGCTAGAGATTCGACAGGGACTAATGAAAAACTGTTTTTT
TRBJ2-5 TRBV20-1 many NA CSASDGPGETQYF TGCAGTGCTAGCGACGGGCCGGGAGAGACCCAGTACTTC
TRBJ2-4 TRBV6-2/TRBV6-3 NA NA CASSTGQIGLFQYF TGTGCCAGCAGTACCGGACAGATCGGACTCTTTCAGTACTTC
TRBJ1-6 TRBV7-4 NA NA CASSYMGSPHHF TGTGCCAGCAGTTATATGGGGTCACCCCACCACTTT
TRBJ1-1 TRBV15 NA NA CATSRGGGGEGTEAFF TGTGCCACCAGCAGAGGGGGGGGGGGCGAGGGGACTGAAGCTTTCTTT
TRBJ1-5 TRBV12-3/TRBV12-4 few NA CASETGSNQPQHF TGTGCCAGCGAAACAGGGTCAAATCAGCCCCAGCATTTT
TRBJ2-3 TRBV5-1 many NA CASSLVRGEDTQYF TGCGCCAGCAGCTTGGTTAGGGGCGAAGATACGCAGTATTTT
TRBJ2-5 TRBV30 NA NA CAWSGGLETQYF TGTGCCTGGAGTGGGGGACTAGAGACCCAGTACTTC
TRBJ2-5 TRBV7-2 medium-sized TRBD2 CASSLRPLAGGNGETQYF TGTGCCAGCAGCTTAAGACCGCTAGCGGGAGGGAATGGGGAGACCCAGTACTTC
TRBJ1-5 TRBV7-9 many TRBD1 CASSPGQEISNQPQHF TGTGCCAGCAGCCCAGGACAGGAAATTAGCAATCAGCCCCAGCATTTT
TRBJ1-2 TRBV7-8 many TRBD1 CASSLSGTGIYGYTF TGTGCCAGCAGCTTATCCGGGACAGGGATCTATGGCTACACCTTC
TRBJ2-5 TRBV7-6 many TRBD1 CASSSGQLHAGQETQYF TGTGCCAGCAGCTCGGGACAGCTACACGCAGGGCAAGAGACCCAGTACTTC
TRBJ1-2 TRBV7-2 many TRBD1 CASSTVTGVWVNYGYTF TGTGCCAGCAGTACTGTGACAGGGGTCTGGGTGAACTATGGCTACACCTTC
TRBJ2-7 TRBV7-2 many NA CASSLGNRGGRGEQYF TGTGCCAGCAGCTTAGGGAATAGGGGGGGCCGGGGTGAGCAGTACTTC
TRBJ1-1 TRBV28 NA NA CASSFARQLNTEAFF TGTGCCAGCAGTTTCGCTCGGCAGCTGAACACTGAAGCTTTCTTT
TRBJ1-1 TRBV5-1 many NA CASSLELGTEAFF TGCGCCAGCAGCTTGGAGCTGGGCACTGAAGCTTTCTTT
TRBJ1-1 TRBV7-2 many NA CASSLMDMNTEAFF TGTGCCAGCAGCTTAATGGATATGAACACTGAAGCTTTCTTT
TRBJ1-2 TRBV2 NA TRBD1 CASSRQGSSTGYTF TGTGCCAGCAGTCGACAGGGGAGTTCTACAGGCTACACCTTC
TRBJ2-5 TRBV20-1 many TRBD2 CSARDQTSKYQETQYF TGCAGTGCTAGAGACCAGACTAGCAAGTACCAAGAGACCCAGTACTTC
TRBJ1-4 TRBV20-1 many NA CSAPSTVRGLNEKLFF TGCAGTGCTCCAAGTACAGTCAGGGGTCTTAATGAAAAACTGTTTTTT
TRBJ1-2 TRBV9 few TRBD1 CASSAGQGVYGYTF TGTGCCAGCAGCGCGGGGCAGGGGGTCTATGGCTACACCTTC
TRBJ1-4 TRBV28 many NA CASNPDATLNEKLFF TGTGCCAGCAATCCTGATGCTACCCTTAATGAAAAACTGTTTTTT
TRBJ1-3 TRBV28 many TRBD1 CASSLLIGTAGNTIYF TGTGCCAGCAGTTTATTGATTGGGACAGCTGGAAACACCATATATTTT
TRBJ1-2 TRBV5-1 NA TRBD1 CASSLTGTGGYGYTF TGCGCCAGCAGCCTTACCGGGACAGGAGGCTATGGCTACACCTTC
TRBJ2-5 TRBV20-1 NA NA CSATDVIETQYF TGCAGTGCTACCGACGTCATAGAGACCCAGTACTTC
TRBJ2-3 TRBV7-2 many TRBD1 CASALFFTGATDTQYF TGTGCCAGCGCGCTGTTCTTCACAGGGGCGACAGATACGCAGTATTTT